In its sample, the clone carrying this TCR beta chain was seen many times. No antigen is known for it. CDR1 and CDR2 (germline): KGHSH, LQKENI. The CDR3 runs to 16 residues. Trimming cost V 4 bases and J 6 bases; bases outside gene matches: 13. These data belong to a study of early T cells in non-severe SARS-CoV-2 infection. Study-level points and caveats: There was a bias toward anti-spike CD8 responses in VDJdb matching, which missed private and CD4 specificities.

The library protocol tagged individual cDNA molecules with unique molecular identifiers. TCRdb itself ran the 5' RACE reads through MiXCR, one entry per CDR3 protein. The sample lists roughly 65,000 distinct CDR3 sequences, roughly 11% occurring once. The sequenced sample was whole blood. The TCR sequence derives from an adult who was a healthcare worker with PCR-confirmed SARS-CoV-2 infection or an uninfected control (not recorded which). The chain joins TRBV18 to TRBJ2-7, with 9 bases lining up with TRBD1. This CDR3 reads CASSLRVRDREPEQYF. The CDR3, as DNA: TGTGCCAGCTCACTCCGCGTGAGGGACAGGGAGCCCGAGCAGTACTTC.